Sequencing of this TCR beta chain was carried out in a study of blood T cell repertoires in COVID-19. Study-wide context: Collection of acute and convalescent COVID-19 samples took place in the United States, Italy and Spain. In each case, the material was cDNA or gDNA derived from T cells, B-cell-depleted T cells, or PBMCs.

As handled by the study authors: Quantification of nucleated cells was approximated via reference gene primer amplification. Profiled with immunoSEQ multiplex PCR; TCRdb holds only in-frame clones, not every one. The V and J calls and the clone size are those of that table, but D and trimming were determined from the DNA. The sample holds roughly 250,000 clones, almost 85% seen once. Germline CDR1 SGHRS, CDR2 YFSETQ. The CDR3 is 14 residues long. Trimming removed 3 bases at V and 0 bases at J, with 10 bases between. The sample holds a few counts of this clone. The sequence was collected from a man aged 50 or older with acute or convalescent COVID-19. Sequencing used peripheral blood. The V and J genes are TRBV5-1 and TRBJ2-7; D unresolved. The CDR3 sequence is CASSWSQSSYEQYF. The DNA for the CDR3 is TGCGCCAGCAGCTGGTCACAGAGCTCCTACGAGCAGTACTTC.